This T cell receptor beta chain is from a study of molecular identifiers for immune sequencing clone quantification. TCRdb analysed the PCR reads with MiXCR anew, one entry per CDR3 protein. The data contain 600,000 to 650,000 distinct CDR3 sequences, 20% of them seen just once; the ten biggest clones take up 0.75% to 0.95%. Study-wide points: Barcode collisions between identical TCR molecules could shrink estimates of highly expanded clone sizes. Clones with over 20 RNA copies captured over 97% of effector molecules but under 1% of naive ones.

As to this clonotype: The antigen remains unidentified. A clone one base away is much larger, so this may be a read error.

This TCR was sampled from a human donor in good health. Some libraries in this study had Jurkat cell RNA spiked in. Sequenced material: naive CD8+ T cells from blood, with Jurkat cell RNA spiked in. Subset defined: FACS-sorted CD8+CD4-CCR7+CD45RA+ naive T cells.

CDR3 protein: CASSQHPKAYEQFF. The CDR3 coding sequence is TGCGCCAGCAGCCAGCACCCCAAGGCCTACGAGCAGTTCTTC. The V call is TRBV4-3, the J call TRBJ2-7; D is ambiguous. Gene TRBJ2-1 matches the end of the DNA better, so the J call may be wrong. The CDR3 spans 14 residues. CDR1 LGHNA and CDR2 YSLEER come from the germline V gene.